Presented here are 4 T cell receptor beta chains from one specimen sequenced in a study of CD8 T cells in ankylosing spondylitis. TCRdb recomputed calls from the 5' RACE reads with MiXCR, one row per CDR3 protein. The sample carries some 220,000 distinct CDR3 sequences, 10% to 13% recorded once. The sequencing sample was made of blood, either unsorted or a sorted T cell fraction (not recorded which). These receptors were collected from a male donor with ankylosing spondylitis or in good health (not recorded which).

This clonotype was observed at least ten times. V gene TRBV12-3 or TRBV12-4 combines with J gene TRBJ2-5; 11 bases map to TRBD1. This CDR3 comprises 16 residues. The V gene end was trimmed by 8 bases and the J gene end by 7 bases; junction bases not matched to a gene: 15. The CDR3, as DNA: TGTGCCAGCGGTCTATCGGGACAGGGGGTCGGTTTGACCCAGTACTTC. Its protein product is CASGLSGQGVGLTQYF.

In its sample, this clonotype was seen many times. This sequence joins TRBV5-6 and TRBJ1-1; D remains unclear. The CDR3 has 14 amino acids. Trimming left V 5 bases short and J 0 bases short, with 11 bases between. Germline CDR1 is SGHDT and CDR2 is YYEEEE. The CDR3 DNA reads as TGTGCCAGCAGACATAGTACAGTGAACACTGAAGCTTTCTTT. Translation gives CASRHSTVNTEAFF.

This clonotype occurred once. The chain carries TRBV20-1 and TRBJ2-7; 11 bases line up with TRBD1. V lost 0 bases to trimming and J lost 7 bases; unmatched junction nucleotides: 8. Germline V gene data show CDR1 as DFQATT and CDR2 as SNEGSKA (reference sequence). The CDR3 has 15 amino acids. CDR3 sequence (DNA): TGCAGTGCTAGAGATCTTAGGACAGGGGGCTATGAGCAGTACTTC. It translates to CSARDLRTGGYEQYF.

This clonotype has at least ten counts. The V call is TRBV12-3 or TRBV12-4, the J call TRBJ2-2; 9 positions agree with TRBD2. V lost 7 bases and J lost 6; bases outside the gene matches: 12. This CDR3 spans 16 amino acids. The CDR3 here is CASTHLSGGTAGELFF. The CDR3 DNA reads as TGTGCCAGCACCCACTTAAGCGGGGGGACGGCCGGGGAGCTGTTTTTT.